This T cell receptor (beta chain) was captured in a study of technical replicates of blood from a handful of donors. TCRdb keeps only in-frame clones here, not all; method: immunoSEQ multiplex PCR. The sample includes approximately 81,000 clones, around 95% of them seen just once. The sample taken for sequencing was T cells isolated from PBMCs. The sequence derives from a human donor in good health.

In DNA form, the CDR3 reads TGCGCCAGCAGCTCGGCGGGGCTCGCGCAGTATTTT. The encoded protein is CASSSAGLAQYF. The J gene is TRBJ2-3, the V gene TRBV5-1; D possibly corresponds to TRBD2 (6 bases). CDR3 length: 12 residues. Germline V gives CDR1 SGHRS, CDR2 YFSETQ. Trimming took 3 bases from V and 10 from J, leaving 12 bases between them.